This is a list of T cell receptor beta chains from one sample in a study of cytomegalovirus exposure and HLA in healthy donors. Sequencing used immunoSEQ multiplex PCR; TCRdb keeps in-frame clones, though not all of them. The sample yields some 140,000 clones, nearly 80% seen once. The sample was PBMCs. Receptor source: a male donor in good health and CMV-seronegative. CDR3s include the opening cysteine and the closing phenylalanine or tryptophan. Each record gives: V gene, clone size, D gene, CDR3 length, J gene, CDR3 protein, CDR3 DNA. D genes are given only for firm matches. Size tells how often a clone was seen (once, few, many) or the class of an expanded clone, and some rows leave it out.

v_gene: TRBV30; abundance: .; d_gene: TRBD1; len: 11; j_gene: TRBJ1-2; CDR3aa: CAQTGLHGYTF; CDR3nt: TGTGCCCAGACAGGGCTCCATGGCTACACCTTC
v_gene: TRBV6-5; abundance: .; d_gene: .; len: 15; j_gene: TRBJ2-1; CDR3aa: CASSYSSFSYNEQFF; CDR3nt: TGTGCCAGCAGTTACTCGTCGTTCTCCTACAATGAGCAGTTCTTC
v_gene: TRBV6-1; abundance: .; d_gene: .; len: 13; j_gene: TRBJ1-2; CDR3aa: CASSGSGEDGYTF; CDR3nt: TGTGCCAGCAGTGGTTCAGGGGAAGATGGCTACACCTTC
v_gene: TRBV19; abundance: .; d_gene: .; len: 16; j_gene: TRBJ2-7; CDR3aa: CASSSRARGNSYEQYF; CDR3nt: TGTGCCAGTAGTAGCCGGGCCCGAGGGAACTCCTACGAGCAGTACTTC
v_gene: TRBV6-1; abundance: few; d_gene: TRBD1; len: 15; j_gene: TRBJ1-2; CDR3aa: CASRPGQGLNYGYTF; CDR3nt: TGTGCCAGCAGGCCGGGACAGGGCCTTAACTATGGCTACACCTTC
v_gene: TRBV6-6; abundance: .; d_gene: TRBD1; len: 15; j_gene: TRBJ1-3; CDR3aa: CASSFRTGDGNTIYF; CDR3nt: TGTGCCAGCAGTTTCCGGACAGGGGACGGAAACACCATATATTTT
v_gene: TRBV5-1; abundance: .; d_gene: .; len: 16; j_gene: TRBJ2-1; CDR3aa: CASSLGPADLYNEQFF; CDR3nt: TGCGCCAGCAGCTTGGGCCCAGCGGACCTCTACAATGAGCAGTTCTTC
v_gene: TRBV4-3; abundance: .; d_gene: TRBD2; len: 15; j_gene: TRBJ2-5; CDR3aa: CASSQNTGTSETQYF; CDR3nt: TGCGCCAGCAGCCAGAATACCGGGACTAGCGAGACCCAGTACTTC
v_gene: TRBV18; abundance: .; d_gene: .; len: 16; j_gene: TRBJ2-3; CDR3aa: CASSPRSGTSTDTQYF; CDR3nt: TGTGCCAGCTCACCAAGGAGCGGAACTAGCACAGATACGCAGTATTTT
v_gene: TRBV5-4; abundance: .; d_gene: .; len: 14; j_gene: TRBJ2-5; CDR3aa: CASSPGHSQETQYF; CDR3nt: TGTGCCAGCAGCCCTGGACACTCCCAAGAGACCCAGTACTTC
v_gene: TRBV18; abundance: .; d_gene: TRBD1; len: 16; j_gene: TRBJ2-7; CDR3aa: CASSPLNRGQGPPWRF; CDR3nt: TGTGCCAGCTCACCCCTTAACCGAGGACAGGGCCCACCTTGGCGGTTC
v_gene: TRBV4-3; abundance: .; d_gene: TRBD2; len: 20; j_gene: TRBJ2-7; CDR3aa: CASSQDSDWGGSAPHYEQYF; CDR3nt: TGCGCCAGCAGCCAAGATTCAGACTGGGGCGGGAGCGCCCCCCACTACGAGCAGTACTTC
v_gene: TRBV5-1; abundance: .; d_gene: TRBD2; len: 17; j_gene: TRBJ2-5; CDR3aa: CASSLAPSGELKETQYF; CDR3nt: TGCGCCAGCAGCTTGGCCCCTAGCGGGGAACTCAAAGAGACCCAGTACTTC
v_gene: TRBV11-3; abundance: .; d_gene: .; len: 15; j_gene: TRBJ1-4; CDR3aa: CASRQIQGFREKLFF; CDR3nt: TGTGCCAGCAGGCAAATCCAGGGGTTTAGGGAAAAACTGTTTTTT
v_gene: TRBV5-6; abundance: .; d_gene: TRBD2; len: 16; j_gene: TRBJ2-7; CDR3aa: CASSLVAGGVVYEQYF; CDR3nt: TGTGCCAGCAGCTTGGTTGCGGGGGGGGTAGTTTACGAGCAGTACTTC
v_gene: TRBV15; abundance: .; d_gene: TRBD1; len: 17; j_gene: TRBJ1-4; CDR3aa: CATSRDGGGRANEKLFF; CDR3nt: TGTGCCACCAGCAGAGATGGAGGGGGCAGGGCTAATGAAAAACTGTTTTTT
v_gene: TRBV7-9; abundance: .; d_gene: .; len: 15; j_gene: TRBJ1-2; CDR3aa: CASSLARHHNYGYTF; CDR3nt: TGTGCCAGCAGCTTGGCCCGACACCATAACTATGGCTACACCTTC
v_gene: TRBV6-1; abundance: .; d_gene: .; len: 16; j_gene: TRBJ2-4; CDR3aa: CASSELPGIGENIQYF; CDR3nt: TGTGCCAGCAGTGAATTACCGGGCATAGGGGAAAACATTCAGTACTTC